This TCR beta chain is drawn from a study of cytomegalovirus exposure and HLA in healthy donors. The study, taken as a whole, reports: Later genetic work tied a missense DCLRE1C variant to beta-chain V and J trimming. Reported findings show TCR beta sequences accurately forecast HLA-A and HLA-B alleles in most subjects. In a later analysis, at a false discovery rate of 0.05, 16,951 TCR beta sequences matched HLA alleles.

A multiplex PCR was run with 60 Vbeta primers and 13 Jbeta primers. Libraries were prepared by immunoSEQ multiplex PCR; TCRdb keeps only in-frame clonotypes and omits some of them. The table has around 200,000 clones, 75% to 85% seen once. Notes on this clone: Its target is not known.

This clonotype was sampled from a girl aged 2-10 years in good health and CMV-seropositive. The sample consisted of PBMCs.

CDR3 DNA sequence: TGTGCCAGCAGCTTGGCCAGGGGAACCTACGAGCAGTACTTC. This encodes CASSLARGTYEQYF. V is TRBV5-4 and J is TRBJ2-7; D perhaps matches TRBD1 (6 bases). The V gene's germline CDR1 is SGHNT and CDR2 YYREEE (reference sequence). V was shortened by 0 bases and J by 2 bases, with 9 bases between the two germline ends. This CDR3 is built from 14 residues.